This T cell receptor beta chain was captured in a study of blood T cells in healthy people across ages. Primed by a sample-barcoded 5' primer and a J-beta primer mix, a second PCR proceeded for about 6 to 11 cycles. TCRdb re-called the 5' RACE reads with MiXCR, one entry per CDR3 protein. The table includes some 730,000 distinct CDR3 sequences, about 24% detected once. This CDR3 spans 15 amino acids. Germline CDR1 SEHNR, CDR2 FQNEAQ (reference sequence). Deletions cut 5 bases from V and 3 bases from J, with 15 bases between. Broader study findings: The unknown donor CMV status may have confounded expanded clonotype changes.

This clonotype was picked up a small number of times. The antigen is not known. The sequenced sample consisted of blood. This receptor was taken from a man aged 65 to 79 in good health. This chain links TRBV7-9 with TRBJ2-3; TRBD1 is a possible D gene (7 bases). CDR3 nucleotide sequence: TGTGCCAGCAGCCCCAGGGGGGAAGGAACAGATACGCAGTATTTT. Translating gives CASSPRGEGTDTQYF.